One sample yielded the 19 T cell receptor beta chains listed below, sequenced in a study of blood T cell repertoires in COVID-19. Clones were read by immunoSEQ multiplex PCR, and TCRdb kept only the in-frame ones, dropping some. The sample lists 250,000 to 350,000 clones, around 89% occurring once. Sample: PBMCs or T cells enriched from blood (not recorded which). Receptors originate from a woman aged 50 to 65 who had recovered from COVID-19.

This clone was detected once. In DNA, the CDR3 is TGTGCCAGCAGCGTCGCGGGAGTGGGACTAGCGGGTAGCTTTTCCTACAATGAGCAGTTCTTC. It yields the protein CASSVAGVGLAGSFSYNEQFF. The rearrangement joins TRBV9 to TRBJ2-1; 12 nucleotides agree with TRBD2. This CDR3 is built from 21 residues. Germline V gene data show CDR1 as SGDLS and CDR2 as YYNGEE. V lost 2 bases and J lost 1; bases outside the gene matches: 16.

This sequence joins TRBV19 and TRBJ2-2; TRBD2 matches 12 bases. J lost 4 bases, V lost 9 bases, and 15 bases had no gene match. The CDR3 contains 18 residues. Germline CDR1 and CDR2: LNHDA and SQIVND (reference sequence). DNA of the CDR3: TGTGCCAGCAGGCGGACTAGCGGGATCGCCCGATCCACCGGGGAGCTGTTTTTT. This gives the protein CASRRTSGIARSTGELFF.

The CDR3 protein is CASSQDNPLGRADTQYF. For the CDR3, the DNA is TGCGCCAGCAGCCAAGATAATCCCCTAGGAAGAGCAGATACGCAGTATTTT. The genes are TRBV4-3 and TRBJ2-3; D is unresolved. The CDR3 length is 17 residues. Germline-derived CDR1 and CDR2 are LGHNA and YSLEER. Trimming took 0 bases from V and 4 from J, leaving 17 bases between them.

The chain employs TRBV5-1 and TRBJ2-5; D unclear. Germline CDR1 and CDR2: SGHRS and YFSETQ. The CDR3 loop spans 11 amino acids. V was trimmed by 5 bases and J by 4 bases, leaving 6 bases between them. The CDR3 reads CASRLRETQYF. In nucleotides, the CDR3 is TGCGCCAGCAGACTTAGAGAGACCCAGTACTTC.

The CDR3 DNA reads TGTGCCAGCAGCGTAGGCACCCTGGGAAGGGAGGTGATGAACACTGAAGCTTTCTTT. Its protein product is CASSVGTLGREVMNTEAFF. V and J are TRBV9 and TRBJ1-1, with unresolved D. The germline CDR1 and CDR2 sequences are SGDLS and YYNGEE. V lost 0 bases and J lost 0, with 21 bases in between. The CDR3 spans 19 residues.

This sequence joins TRBV23-1 and TRBJ2-7; TRBD2 aligns across 13 bases. TRBV23-1 is an ORF, with its function uncertain. The CDR3 contains 17 residues. Trimming removed 4 bases from V and 7 bases from J; junction bases left unmatched: 13. The CDR3 DNA reads as TGCGCCAGCAGTCTCCCGGGACTAGCGGGACCCCTCTTGGAGCAGTACTTC. This gives the protein CASSLPGLAGPLLEQYF.

The chain carries TRBV4-2 and TRBJ1-5, with D uncertain. The germline V gene encodes CDR1 LGHNA and CDR2 YNFKEQ. The V gene lost 1 base and the J gene lost 9 bases, with 13 bases spanning the gap. The CDR3 has 14 amino acids. The CDR3 protein is CASSQVQRERPQHF. CDR3 DNA: TGTGCCAGCAGCCAAGTTCAGAGGGAGCGGCCCCAGCATTTT.

V usage is TRBV18 and J usage is TRBJ1-1, with TRBD1 matching over 9 bases. V dropped 4 bases and J dropped 11; count of bases not matched to a gene: 11. This CDR3 has 14 residues. Per the germline V gene, CDR1 is KGHSH and CDR2 is LQKENI. The CDR3 is CASSLLGGDREAFF. Here the CDR3 DNA reads TGTGCCAGCTCACTCCTCGGTGGGGACAGGGAGGCTTTCTTT. The complete variable domain, with remaining parts taken from reference TRBV18 and TRBJ1-1, reads NAGVMQNPRHLVRRRGQEARLRCSPMKGHSHVYWYRQLPEEGLKFMVYLQKENIIDESGMPKERFSAEFPKEGPSILRIQQVVRGDSAAYFCASSLLGGDREAFFGQGTRLTVV.

The genes are TRBV12-3 or TRBV12-4 and TRBJ1-2; D is possibly TRBD1 (5 bases). Deletions cut 7 bases from V and 7 bases from J, with 13 bases between. The CDR3 sequence is 12 residues long. The CDR3 loop reads CASTPGHLGYTF. The CDR3 region has the DNA TGTGCCAGCACCCCAGGACACCTTGGCTACACCTTC.

The chain carries TRBV6-2 or TRBV6-3 and TRBJ2-1; D is ambiguous. From germline, CDR1 is MNHEY and CDR2 SVGEGT. CDR3 size: 15 residues. Trimming took 6 bases from V and 1 from J, leaving 13 bases between them. CDR3 sequence: CASSERYQSYNEQFF. Written as DNA, the CDR3 is TGTGCCAGCAGCGAGAGGTATCAATCCTACAATGAGCAGTTCTTC.

This chain connects TRBV28 to TRBJ1-6; D possibly corresponds to TRBD1 (5 bases). V lost 3 bases, J lost 6 bases, and 15 bases lay in between. This CDR3 region has 16 residues. CDR1 and CDR2 from the germline V gene are MDHEN and SYDVKM. CDR3 bases: TGTGCCAGCAGTTTTGGGTCTTTGACAGCTAATTCACCCCTCCACTTT. This sequence encodes CASSFGSLTANSPLHF.

This chain joins TRBV4-1 and TRBJ1-2; TRBD1 is a possible D gene (6 bases). The CDR3 is 14 amino acids. Germline values: CDR1 MGHRA, CDR2 YSYEKL. The ends were cut back, 4 bases at V and 3 bases at J, with 12 bases in the middle. Written as DNA, the CDR3 is TGCGCCAGCAGCCTACGGACAGCTTACTATGGCTACACCTTC. It yields the protein CASSLRTAYYGYTF.

The rearrangement joins TRBV18 to TRBJ2-7; 11 nucleotides align to TRBD1. Unmatched junction bases numbered 1, after V lost 2 bases and J lost 4 bases. This CDR3 region has 14 residues. Germline V gives CDR1 KGHSH, CDR2 LQKENI. The CDR3 bases are TGTGCCAGCTCACCAGGGACAGGGGGGTACGAGCAGTACTTC. Translation: CASSPGTGGYEQYF. Full variable domain (remainder filled in from reference TRBV18 and TRBJ2-7): NAGVMQNPRHLVRRRGQEARLRCSPMKGHSHVYWYRQLPEEGLKFMVYLQKENIIDESGMPKERFSAEFPKEGPSILRIQQVVRGDSAAYFCASSPGTGGYEQYFGPGTRLTVT.

The V gene is TRBV19, the J gene TRBJ2-7; D may be TRBD1 (6 bases). Germline CDR1 and CDR2: LNHDA and SQIVND (reference sequence). The V end lost 3 bases, the J end lost 7 bases, and 16 bases lay between the germline ends. The CDR3 has 14 amino acids. CDR3 protein: CASSIAEPTGEQYF. The CDR3 DNA reads TGTGCCAGTAGTATCGCGGAACCAACAGGGGAGCAGTACTTC. Supplemented by reference TRBV19 and TRBJ2-7, the full variable domain reads DGGITQSPKYLFRKEGQNVTLSCEQNLNHDAMYWYRQDPGQGLRLIYYSQIVNDFQKGDIAEGYSVSREKKESFPLTVTSAQKNPTAFYLCASSIAEPTGEQYFGPGTRLTVT.

The chain carries TRBV7-6 and TRBJ2-2, with TRBD2 matching over 9 bases. The CDR3 is made up of 16 amino acids. V lost 5 bases, J lost 2 bases, and 6 bases stayed unmatched. The germline V gene has CDR1 SGHVS and CDR2 FNYEAQ. CDR3 sequence (DNA): TGTGCCAGCAGCCTATTGACTAGCGGAAACACCGGGGAGCTGTTTTTT. It translates to CASSLLTSGNTGELFF. Using reference TRBV7-6 and TRBJ2-2 for the parts outside the CDR3, the full variable domain is GAGVSQSPRYKVTKRGQDVALRCDPISGHVSLYWYRQALGQGPEFLTYFNYEAQQDKSGLPNDRFSAERPEGSISTLTIQRTEQRDSAMYRCASSLLTSGNTGELFFGEGSRLTVL.

CDR3 in DNA: TGTGCCAGCAGTTTGGGGACAGGGGGCCCACCGGCGGGGGCCAACGTCCTGACTTTC. Its protein is CASSLGTGGPPAGANVLTF. The chain couples TRBV6-2 or TRBV6-3 to TRBJ2-6; TRBD1 agrees at 12 bases. V lost 4 bases, J lost 4 bases, and 11 bases stayed unmatched. This CDR3 has 19 amino acids. Looked up from germline, CDR1 is MNHEY and CDR2 is SVGEGT.

The rearrangement joins TRBV5-4 to TRBJ2-3; 9 positions match TRBD2. This CDR3 spans 17 amino acids. With V trimmed by 1 base and J by 0 bases, 6 bases remained unmatched. Looked up from germline, CDR1 is SGHNT and CDR2 is YYREEE (reference sequence). CDR3 nucleotide sequence: TGTGCCAGCAGCTTGAAGCTAGCGGGACCTAGCACAGATACGCAGTATTTT. Translating gives CASSLKLAGPSTDTQYF.

The rearrangement joins TRBV27 to TRBJ2-1, with TRBD2 matching over 10 bases. V was pared by 2 bases and J by 7 bases, with 17 bases of the junction left unmatched. CDR1 and CDR2 from the germline V gene are MNHEY and SMNVEV (reference sequence). The CDR3 sequence is 19 residues long. DNA for the CDR3: TGTGCCAGCAGTTTACCCCCCGGTAACCCTAGCGGGAGACCTAATGAGCAGTTCTTC. Amino acid sequence: CASSLPPGNPSGRPNEQFF.

The J gene is TRBJ2-2, the V gene TRBV27; 9 bases agree with TRBD2. The length of the CDR3 is 17 residues. J was trimmed by 6 bases and V by 5 bases; bases with no gene match: 13. CDR1 is MNHEY and CDR2 is SMNVEV in the germline V gene (reference sequence). CDR3 protein: CASSPRRTSAKAGELFF. The CDR3 DNA reads as TGTGCCAGCAGTCCCCGTCGGACTAGCGCAAAAGCCGGGGAGCTGTTTTTT.